A selection of T cell receptor beta chains follows, all from one sample in a study of identical twins. TCRdb fed the 5' RACE reads into MiXCR, producing one record per CDR3 protein. The sample lists 400,000 to 500,000 distinct CDR3 sequences, roughly an eighth occurring once. The data were also submitted as part of a second study, on yellow fever vaccine responses in identical twins.

Sequencing input: CD4+ T cells sorted from blood. Receptors originate from a woman aged 18-29 years in good health. Both conserved end residues are part of each CDR3.

J gene: TRBJ2-5; V gene: TRBV5-1; CDR3 protein: CASSFADRDQETQYF
J gene: TRBJ1-5; V gene: TRBV12-3/TRBV12-4; CDR3 protein: CASSLMGMGDQPQHF
J gene: TRBJ2-1; V gene: TRBV28; CDR3 protein: CASSSGASMVEFF
J gene: TRBJ1-1; V gene: TRBV30; CDR3 protein: CATDRATMNTEAFF
J gene: TRBJ1-6; V gene: TRBV12-3/TRBV12-4; CDR3 protein: CASSLQGDYNSPLHF
J gene: TRBJ2-5; V gene: TRBV5-1; CDR3 protein: CASRFPTAVETQYF
J gene: TRBJ2-1; V gene: TRBV6-5; CDR3 protein: CASSYLGLASNEQFF
J gene: TRBJ2-5; V gene: TRBV27; CDR3 protein: CASSAYRDFQETQYF
J gene: TRBJ2-1; V gene: TRBV9; CDR3 protein: CASSFTSGTGYNEQFF
J gene: TRBJ2-1; V gene: TRBV12-5; CDR3 protein: CASGLQRGAGNEQFF
J gene: TRBJ1-1; V gene: TRBV7-2; CDR3 protein: CASSLSGQGGEAFF
J gene: TRBJ2-2; V gene: TRBV5-1; CDR3 protein: CASSAQVGGSGNTGELFF
J gene: TRBJ2-7; V gene: TRBV27; CDR3 protein: CASTLTGASYEQYF
J gene: TRBJ2-7; V gene: TRBV29-1; CDR3 protein: CSVEDFGQGTYRTYEQYF
J gene: TRBJ1-4; V gene: TRBV5-5; CDR3 protein: CASSLGATATNEKLFF
J gene: TRBJ2-1; V gene: TRBV7-2; CDR3 protein: CASSLAPSSDEQFF
J gene: TRBJ1-2; V gene: TRBV7-9; CDR3 protein: CASGLGGAIYGYTF
J gene: TRBJ2-5; V gene: TRBV2; CDR3 protein: CASMLSGGQETQYF
J gene: TRBJ2-3; V gene: TRBV12-3/TRBV12-4; CDR3 protein: CASSLGRGDTQYF
J gene: TRBJ2-4; V gene: TRBV5-5; CDR3 protein: CASSAGTDQYF
J gene: TRBJ1-5; V gene: TRBV3-1; CDR3 protein: CASSPGQGVPQHF
J gene: TRBJ1-1; V gene: TRBV20-1; CDR3 protein: CSAGGLHPRDTEAFF
J gene: TRBJ1-5; V gene: TRBV7-9; CDR3 protein: CASSPLGIGNQPQHF
J gene: TRBJ2-6; V gene: TRBV9; CDR3 protein: CASSARMTSGANVLTF
J gene: TRBJ2-7; V gene: TRBV12-3/TRBV12-4; CDR3 protein: CASSVRRHAEQYF
J gene: TRBJ2-3; V gene: TRBV12-3/TRBV12-4; CDR3 protein: CASSFVVLGARGDTQYF
J gene: TRBJ2-7; V gene: TRBV6-5; CDR3 protein: CASSSGAASYEQYF
J gene: TRBJ1-6; V gene: TRBV20-1; CDR3 protein: CSTYTGDDNSPLHF
J gene: TRBJ2-3; V gene: TRBV20-1; CDR3 protein: CSATSTEGGGTDTQYF
J gene: TRBJ2-3; V gene: TRBV29-1; CDR3 protein: CSVGRTSTDTQYF
J gene: TRBJ2-1; V gene: TRBV4-2; CDR3 protein: CASSRGAGGVYNEQFF
J gene: TRBJ2-5; V gene: TRBV6-1; CDR3 protein: CASTEGVRLAVQETQYF
J gene: TRBJ2-7; V gene: TRBV16; CDR3 protein: CASSQWQGAYEQYF
J gene: TRBJ1-6; V gene: TRBV6-5; CDR3 protein: CASSYVKGLDGSPLHF
J gene: TRBJ2-1; V gene: TRBV27; CDR3 protein: CASSLRGAGTGGNNEQFF
J gene: TRBJ1-1; V gene: TRBV6-2/TRBV6-3; CDR3 protein: CASSYVTGQLLTEAFF